Here is one T cell receptor (beta chain) with its context. The germline V gene has CDR1 SGHTA and CDR2 FQGNSA. This CDR3 contains 17 residues. The J segment lost 4 bases and the V segment lost 2 bases, leaving 9 bases of the junction unmatched. Some clones are missing from TCRdb's copy, which holds only in-frame ones; the method was immunoSEQ multiplex PCR. The sample lists 95,000 to 110,000 clones, 84% occurring once. The record originates from a study of blood T cell repertoires in COVID-19. The sequence derives from a human donor in a cohort sampled during active COVID-19. This chain uses TRBV7-2 with TRBJ1-1, with 11 bases matching TRBD1. Sequencing used peripheral blood. CDR3 in amino acids: CASSLLGQGAVGTEAFF. The CDR3, as DNA: TGTGCCAGCAGCTTACTCGGACAGGGGGCTGTTGGCACTGAAGCTTTCTTT.